This T cell receptor beta chain was documented in a study of T cells after yellow fever vaccination. Study details: It was SMART-Seq v4 Ultra Low Input that prepared the fractions with low cell numbers.

One entry per CDR3 protein results from TCRdb running MiXCR on the 5' RACE reads. The sample gives approximately 180,000 distinct CDR3 sequences, 5.5% to 7.5% of which show up once; 2.9% is in the top ten. V was cut by 2 bases and J by 3 bases, with 10 bases left in between. The germline V gene has CDR1 SGHRS and CDR2 YFSETQ. The CDR3 is 14 residues long. The chain combines TRBV5-1 with TRBJ2-3, with a possible D match to TRBD2 (6 bases). The sequence came from a man aged 18-30 years who received the YFV17D yellow fever vaccine. Source: CD4+ T cells sorted from PBMCs, taken on the day of the first yellow fever vaccination. The CDR3 bases are TGCGCCAGCAGCTTAGCGGGCAGGACAGATACGCAGTATTTT. Amino acids: CASSLAGRTDTQYF.